This T cell receptor beta chain was identified during a study of beta chain features in type 1 diabetes. Expressed TCRB transcripts were sequenced after all isolated RNA was converted to cDNA. An average roughly 3.3 million reads came from naive, central memory and regulatory T cell samples. Here immunoSEQ multiplex PCR was the method, and the copy in TCRdb shows in-frame clones only, minus some. The repertoire consists of more than 250,000 clones, with roughly 22% occurring once and the leading ten covering about 0.028%. Study-wide points: All four CD4+ subsets from Type 1 diabetes patients carried moderately but significantly shorter TCRB CDR3s. The VDJ junctions of type 1 diabetes patients carried fewer insertions and more deletions.

CDR3 length equals 17 residues. Germline V gene lookup returns CDR1 LGHNA and CDR2 YSLEER. With 0 bases clipped from V and 4 bases from J, the junction kept 7 bases outside the gene matches. This clone came up a few times. The antigen is unknown. Purities in excess of 95% were seen in all sorted populations. The gene calls are TRBV4-3 and TRBJ2-7, with 12 bases fitting TRBD1. The sequencing input was naive CD4+ T cells from blood. The sequence was collected from a woman aged 40 to 50 with type 1 diabetes. The CDR3 is CASSQEVLGQGAYEQYF. CDR3 nucleotide sequence: TGCGCCAGCAGCCAAGAAGTCTTGGGACAGGGGGCTTACGAGCAGTACTTC.